This T cell receptor beta chain was obtained from a study of Graves' ophthalmopathy and Graves' hyperthyroidism. Study information: Prior to any treatment, peripheral blood was collected at the time of initial diagnosis.

Amplified material comprised TCR beta CDR3 regions derived from RNA transcripts. RT-PCR with HTBI primers came first, then second-round multiplex PCR. TCRdb re-derived calls from the multiplex PCR reads in MiXCR, one entry per CDR3 protein. The table lists about half a million distinct CDR3 sequences, around an eighth of them singletons, with 9.8% in the top ten. This CDR3 is built from 14 residues. Trimming removed 4 bases at V and 4 bases at J, with 14 bases between. CDR1 is SGDLS and CDR2 is YYNGEE in the germline V gene. In this sample, this clonotype turned up a few times. Its antigen is still unknown. The diagnostic workup employed clinical symptoms, serum thyroxine, TRAb, thyroid ultrasound and orbital computed tomography. Regarding the study as a whole: Classification of ophthalmopathy versus stable hyperthyroidism by a 13-signature model yielded 85% to 90% sensitivity and just under 83% specificity. The model's prediction of ophthalmopathy progression had roughly 71% sensitivity and less than 75% specificity.

The sample comprised blood. This TCR was recovered from a woman aged 25 to 39 with Graves' ophthalmopathy. The chain uses TRBV9 and TRBJ2-5; TRBD2 is a possible D gene (6 bases). CDR3 amino acids: CASSLSGVRETQYF. In DNA form, the CDR3 reads TGTGCCAGCAGCCTTTCGGGAGTGCGAGAGACCCAGTACTTC.